This TCR beta chain originates from a study of shared clonotypes between healthy human individuals. CDR1 and CDR2 (germline): MNHEY, SVGAGI. Between the trimmed V and J ends, which lost 2 bases and 4 bases, there was a span of 2 bases. The CDR3 loop spans 12 amino acids. Naive CD8 populations comprised CD45RO-negative cells positively selected for CCR7, excluding terminally differentiated effector memory CD45RA+ cells. Produced via immunoSEQ multiplex PCR; TCRdb's table is partial and in-frame only. The table records approximately 840,000 clones, about 97% of them present only once. As to this clone: Other DNA sequences in the same sample also yield this CDR3.

V usage is TRBV6-5 and J usage is TRBJ2-2; D is unresolved. The receptor was isolated from a young man in good health. Sequenced material: naive CD8+ T cells sorted from blood. The CDR3 loop reads CASSYVTGELFF. The CDR3 nucleotides read TGTGCCAGCAGTTACGTCACCGGGGAGCTGTTTTTT.